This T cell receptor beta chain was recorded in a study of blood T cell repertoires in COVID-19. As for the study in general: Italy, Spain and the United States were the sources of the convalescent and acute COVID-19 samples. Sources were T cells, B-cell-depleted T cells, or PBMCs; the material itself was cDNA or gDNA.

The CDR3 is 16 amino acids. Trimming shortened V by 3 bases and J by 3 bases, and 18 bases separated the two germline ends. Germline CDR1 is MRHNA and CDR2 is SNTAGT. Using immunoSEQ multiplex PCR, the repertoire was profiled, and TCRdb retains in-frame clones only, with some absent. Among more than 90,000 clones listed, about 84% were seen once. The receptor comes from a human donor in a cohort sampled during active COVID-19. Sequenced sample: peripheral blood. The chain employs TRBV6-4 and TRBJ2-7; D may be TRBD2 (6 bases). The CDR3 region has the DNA TGTGCCAGCAGTGAAGCCAGACTAGGGAAGATCTACGAGCAGTACTTC. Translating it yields CASSEARLGKIYEQYF.